The TCR beta chain described here comes from a study of T cell responses to AZD1222 COVID-19 vaccine. Produced via immunoSEQ multiplex PCR; TCRdb's table is partial and in-frame only. Seen here are 100,000 to 120,000 clones, 88% observed once, and the top ten hold 1.5% to 2%. Study-wide results and caveats: Spike-wide coverage was observed for vaccine-associated CD4 TCRs, with dominant responses at 160-218 and 743-854.

A note on this clone: What it binds is unknown.

From germline, CDR1 is LNHNV and CDR2 YYDKDF (reference sequence). CDR3 size: 13 residues. The V segment lost 5 bases and the J segment 9 bases; nucleotides outside the gene matches: 1. V is TRBV15 and J is TRBJ1-6; 10 bases are shared with TRBD1. The source was peripheral blood, collected on day 0 of AZD1222 vaccination. This receptor was identified in an adult in good health. The CDR3 region is CATSWTGGSPLHF. CDR3 nucleotides: TGTGCCACCAGCTGGACAGGGGGTTCACCCCTCCACTTT.